This T cell receptor beta chain was recorded in a study of beta chain features in type 1 diabetes. A sort by CD45RO/CCR7/CD25/CD127/CD95/CD27 yielded CD4+ naive, central memory, regulatory and stem cell-like memory cells. The CDR3 length is 14 residues. Germline CDR1 MGHDK, CDR2 SYGVNS. Trimming took off 5 bases at V and 4 bases at J, with 14 bases between the two ends. This clone was seen more than once but under ten times. What it binds is unknown. Expressed TCRB transcripts were sequenced because the isolated RNA had all been reverse transcribed beforehand. Some clones are missing from TCRdb's copy, which holds only in-frame ones; the method was immunoSEQ multiplex PCR. The sample lists about 640,000 clones; roughly an eighth were seen once. Points from the study as a whole: For Type 1 diabetes patients, all four CD4+ subsets carried TCRB CDR3s that were moderately but significantly shorter. When VDJ junctions were examined, type 1 diabetes patients showed fewer insertions and more deletions.

The chain uses TRBV25-1 and TRBJ1-2, with D unclear. The clonotype originates from a man younger than 40 with type 1 diabetes. The sample consisted of naive CD4+ T cells from blood. CDR3 amino acids: CASSLALDSYGYTF. The CDR3 DNA is TGTGCCAGCAGTCTTGCGTTGGACTCCTATGGCTACACCTTC.